Below are 24 T cell receptor beta chains sequenced from a single sample in a study of T cells after yellow fever vaccination (dated 2019 in TCRdb). The meaning of the sample's treatment or condition label: live attenuated yellow fever vaccine strain. The method was 5' RACE. Sequencing used an Illumina HiSeq 2500. The public sequencing data were trimmed at Q25 with fastp and processed into clonotypes with MiXCR by TCRdb, which kept only in-frame beta chains. Each CDR3 protein gets just one entry, which takes the most common genes and DNA from the rows behind it. For this sample there are about 340,000 distinct CDR3 sequences; 8.5% to 10% appear just once. The ten largest make up approximately 19% of the sample. Source: PBMCs, taken on the day of the first yellow fever vaccination. Source of these receptors: a man aged 18 to 29 who received the YFV17D yellow fever vaccine.

This clonotype was observed at least ten times. The chain couples TRBV5-4 to TRBJ2-3; D might be TRBD1 or TRBD2, each matching 6 bases. The V gene lost 2 bases and the J gene lost 4 bases, with 11 bases spanning the gap. Germline loops: CDR1 SGHNT, CDR2 YYREEE (reference sequence). The CDR3 sequence is 14 residues long. The chain's CDR3 is CASSFRGGPDTQYF. The CDR3 DNA reads as TGTGCCAGCAGCTTCAGGGGAGGACCAGATACGCAGTATTTT.

This clonotype was seen a few times. The chain employs TRBV4-3 and TRBJ1-3; a weak D match, TRBD1 (6 bases). Germline V gene lookup returns CDR1 LGHNA and CDR2 YSLEER. The CDR3 covers 15 residues. V was shortened by 1 base and J by 1 base, with 8 bases between the two germline ends. The CDR3 region is CASSQGDTSGNTIYF. The CDR3 DNA reads as TGCGCCAGCAGCCAAGGGGACACGTCTGGAAACACCATATATTTT.

Turning to this clonotype: At one boundary the junction diverges from the germline segment, which might be a read error. The V and J genes are TRBV12-3 or TRBV12-4 and TRBJ1-3; perhaps TRBD1 as D (5 bases). The CDR3 extends over 15 amino acids. This chain's CDR3 is CASGFAGSSGNTIYF. The CDR3 DNA reads as TGTGCCAGCGGTTTTGCAGGGAGCTCTGGAAACACCATATATTTT.

This clonotype was counted ten times or more. V gene TRBV9 combines with J gene TRBJ1-4, with D uncertain. In germline, CDR1 is SGDLS, CDR2 YYNGEE. This CDR3 spans 12 amino acids. Trimming removed 3 bases from V and 0 bases from J, with 0 bases in between. The DNA for the CDR3 is TGTGCCAGCAGCGCAACTAATGAAAAACTGTTTTTT. It is translated as CASSATNEKLFF.

This clonotype was seen a handful of times. The rearrangement joins TRBV15 to TRBJ1-1; D gene uncertain. This CDR3 comprises 15 residues. Trimming cost V 0 bases and J 0 bases, with 8 bases left between them. Germline-derived CDR1 and CDR2 are LNHNV and YYDKDF (reference sequence). CDR3 coding DNA: TGTGCCACCAGCAGAGAGGGTAGCATGAACACTGAAGCTTTCTTT. As protein: CATSREGSMNTEAFF.

For this clonotype: A read error may be the cause here, since a much bigger clone is one base away. The rearrangement uses TRBV30 and TRBJ2-1; D may be TRBD2 (6 bases). The CDR3 covers 15 residues. Deletions cut 4 bases from V and 0 bases from J, with 13 bases between. Germline lookup yields CDR1 GTSNPN and CDR2 SVGIG (reference sequence). CDR3 loop: CAWISGVNSYNEQFF. CDR3 in DNA: TGTGCCTGGATTAGCGGTGTAAACTCCTACAATGAGCAGTTCTTC.

This clonotype was counted ten times or more. This rearrangement joins TRBV2 to TRBJ1-6; a possible D gene is TRBD1 (6 bases). The CDR3 runs to 16 residues. Trimming left V 5 bases short and J 0 bases short, with 11 bases between. CDR1 is SNHLY and CDR2 is FYNNEI in the germline V gene. The CDR3 sequence is CASSLGQSSYNSPLHF. The CDR3 DNA reads TGTGCCAGCAGTCTAGGACAGAGCTCCTATAATTCACCCCTCCACTTT.

The chain combines TRBV6-2 or TRBV6-3 with TRBJ1-2; D is uncertain. The CDR3 is made up of 16 amino acids. Trimming stripped 10 bases from V and 0 bases from J, with 21 bases between. Germline V lookup: CDR1 MNHEY, CDR2 SVGEGT. This CDR3 is CATGPGLVTTNYGYTF. DNA of the CDR3: TGTGCCACCGGTCCGGGCCTTGTTACCACTAACTATGGCTACACCTTC.

The rearrangement joins TRBV30 to TRBJ2-2; D may be TRBD2 (6 bases). CDR3 size: 14 residues. Germline V gene lookup returns CDR1 GTSNPN and CDR2 SVGIG (reference sequence). The V and J ends lost 2 bases and 2 bases respectively, with 9 bases between them. CDR3 amino acids: CAWSTGLNTGELFF. The CDR3 DNA is TGTGCCTGGAGTACGGGACTTAACACCGGGGAGCTGTTTTTT.

This chain uses TRBV12-3 or TRBV12-4 with TRBJ2-4; TRBD1 is a possible D gene (6 bases). The CDR3 is 12 amino acids. V was shortened by 5 bases and J by 10 bases, with 12 bases between the two germline ends. The CDR3 protein is CASSGGLDIQYF. The CDR3 DNA sequence: TGTGCCAGCAGTGGGGGCCTTGATATTCAGTACTTC.

V usage is TRBV9 and J usage is TRBJ1-4, with a possible D match to TRBD1 (5 bases). Germline V lookup: CDR1 SGDLS, CDR2 YYNGEE. V was cut by 3 bases and J by 0 bases, with 18 bases left in between. The CDR3 is 18 residues long. The CDR3 sequence: CASSANALRGATNEKLFF. The CDR3 DNA reads TGTGCCAGCAGCGCCAACGCCCTGCGGGGGGCAACTAATGAAAAACTGTTTTTT.

This clonotype was found many times. J is TRBJ1-3 and V is TRBV6-5; D might be TRBD1 (5 bases). Trimming took off 3 bases at V and 2 bases at J, with 8 bases between the two ends. Per germline, CDR1 MNHEY and CDR2 SVGAGI. CDR3 size: 14 residues. The CDR3: CASSYSTAGNTIYF. The DNA of the CDR3 is TGTGCCAGCAGTTATTCGACAGCTGGAAACACCATATATTTT.

This clonotype has only a few counts. V is TRBV4-1 and J is TRBJ2-2; D tentatively reads TRBD1 or TRBD2 (5 bases each). Germline V lookup: CDR1 MGHRA, CDR2 YSYEKL. The CDR3 is 13 amino acids. Trimming stripped 3 bases from V and 6 bases from J, with 8 bases between. The CDR3 DNA follows: TGCGCCAGCAGCCAGGGGACGGCCGGGGAGCTGTTTTTT. Its translation: CASSQGTAGELFF.

This clonotype came up a few times. This chain joins TRBV20-1 and TRBJ2-2; 9 bases are a match to TRBD2. The CDR3 totals 16 residues. V lost 0 bases to trimming and J lost 5 bases; unmatched junction nucleotides: 7. Germline V gene data show CDR1 as DFQATT and CDR2 as SNEGSKA (reference sequence). The CDR3 sequence: CSARDWSGGLTGELFF. The DNA of the CDR3 is TGCAGTGCTAGAGATTGGAGCGGGGGGCTAACCGGGGAGCTGTTTTTT.

This clonotype was counted a few times. This chain connects TRBV3-1 to TRBJ2-1, with 13 bases identical to TRBD2. V was pared by 3 bases and J by 7 bases, with 6 bases of the junction left unmatched. This CDR3 contains 16 residues. CDR1 and CDR2 (germline): LGHDT, YNNKEL (reference sequence). The CDR3 nucleotides are TGTGCCAGCAGCCACATTACTAGCGGGGGGGCAAATGAGCAGTTCTTC. Amino acids: CASSHITSGGANEQFF.

The V and J genes are TRBV7-6 and TRBJ1-5; the D is unclear. The CDR3 is 13 amino acids. The V gene's germline CDR1 is SGHVS and CDR2 FNYEAQ. The V and J ends lost 1 base and 4 bases respectively, with 5 bases between them. DNA of the CDR3: TGTGCCAGCAGCTTAGAAGATAATCAGCCCCAGCATTTT. Translating gives CASSLEDNQPQHF.

This clonotype was counted a few times. The chain has TRBV7-3 and TRBJ2-3; TRBD2 agrees at 9 bases. Losses at the gene ends were 5 bases for V and 9 bases for J; bases not matched to a gene: 6. The CDR3 has 13 residues. CDR1 is SGHTA, CDR2 FQGTGA, per germline. This CDR3 reads CASSLAGYGTQYF. CDR3 DNA sequence: TGTGCCAGCAGCCTAGCGGGGTACGGAACGCAGTATTTT. Full variable domain (rest looked up from reference TRBV7-3 and TRBJ2-3): GAGVSQTPSNKVTEKGKYVELRCDPISGHTALYWYRQSLGQGPEFLIYFQGTGAADDSGLPNDRFFAVRPEGSVSTLKIQRTERGDSAVYLCASSLAGYGTQYFGPGTRLTVL.

This clonotype was observed at least ten times. This chain uses TRBV19 with TRBJ2-4; a weak D match, TRBD1 (6 bases). Germline loops: CDR1 LNHDA, CDR2 SQIVND (reference sequence). CDR3 length equals 13 residues. V lost 4 bases and J lost 8, with 12 bases in between. The CDR3 spells CASSTHRVDIQYF. CDR3 DNA sequence: TGTGCCAGTAGTACCCACAGGGTCGACATTCAGTACTTC. Full variable domain (rest looked up from reference TRBV19 and TRBJ2-4): DGGITQSPKYLFRKEGQNVTLSCEQNLNHDAMYWYRQDPGQGLRLIYYSQIVNDFQKGDIAEGYSVSREKKESFPLTVTSAQKNPTAFYLCASSTHRVDIQYFGAGTRLSVL.

In this sample, this clonotype turned up many times. The genes are TRBV6-4 and TRBJ1-1; TRBD1 is a possible D gene (5 bases). V was shortened by 3 bases and J by 6 bases, with 20 bases between the two germline ends. Germline V lookup: CDR1 MRHNA, CDR2 SNTAGT. This CDR3 contains 16 residues. CDR3: CASSEGEGAGHAEAFF. Here the CDR3 DNA reads TGTGCCAGCAGTGAAGGAGAAGGGGCCGGGCACGCTGAAGCTTTCTTT.

This clonotype was seen many times. This chain links TRBV5-1 with TRBJ2-2, with 8 bases identical to TRBD2. Germline V CDR1 and CDR2: SGHRS, YFSETQ. The CDR3 spans 16 residues. V shed 4 bases and J 7 bases; nucleotides not matched to a gene: 12. Here the CDR3 DNA reads TGCGCCAGCAGCCCCACCCCCGGGGGGGCCATCGGGGAGCTGTTTTTT. Its protein product is CASSPTPGGAIGELFF.

The chain is built from TRBV12-3 or TRBV12-4 and TRBJ1-4, with a tentative D call TRBD1 (6 bases). V was trimmed by 6 bases and J by 8 bases, leaving 19 bases between them. This CDR3 comprises 15 residues. The DNA for the CDR3 is TGTGCCAGCAGCCCACGGGGGGAGGGGGAAGAAAAACTGTTTTTT. Residues: CASSPRGEGEEKLFF.

V and J are TRBV6-2 or TRBV6-3 and TRBJ2-7, with D perhaps matching TRBD1 (6 bases). V lost 0 bases and J 4 bases, leaving 10 bases between the germline ends. In germline, CDR1 is MNHEY, CDR2 SVGEGT. The CDR3 contains 14 residues. As DNA, the CDR3 is TGTGCCAGCAGTTACTCGAACAGGGCATACGAGCAGTACGTC. Translated: CASSYSNRAYEQYV.

This clonotype has only a few counts. The chain uses TRBV9 and TRBJ2-4; TRBD2 matches at 16 bases. The CDR3 is 17 residues long. V gave up 4 bases and J gave up 8 bases; unmatched junction bases: 9. The germline CDR1 and CDR2 sequences are SGDLS and YYNGEE. The CDR3 nucleotides read TGTGCCAGCAGCTCCGGGACTAGCGGGGGGGTGGGGGACATTCAGTACTTC. As protein: CASSSGTSGGVGDIQYF. Full variable domain (outside the CDR3, taken from reference TRBV9 and TRBJ2-4): DSGVTQTPKHLITATGQRVTLRCSPRSGDLSVYWYQQSLDQGLQFLIQYYNGEERAKGNILERFSAQQFPDLHSELNLSSLELGDSALYFCASSSGTSGGVGDIQYFGAGTRLSVL.

This clonotype was detected a few times. The chain uses TRBV10-3 and TRBJ1-3; no clear D gene. The CDR3 covers 13 residues. V lost 4 bases and J lost 3, with 7 bases in between. Germline V gene data show CDR1 as ENHRY and CDR2 as SYGVKD. The CDR3: CAISASNGNTIYF. DNA for the CDR3: TGTGCCATCAGTGCGTCGAATGGAAACACCATATATTTT.